This T cell receptor (beta chain) was sequenced in a study of blood T cells in healthy people across ages. Broader study findings: Naive CD4+ cell counts and diversity both ran higher in long-lived than in aged donors.

To note about this clonotype: Its antigen is not identified.

This CDR3 is 13 amino acids long. Germline lookup yields CDR1 LGHNA and CDR2 YSLEER. A second PCR, run for roughly 7 to 12 cycles, used a sample-barcoded 5' primer plus a J-beta primer mix. MiXCR, run by TCRdb on the 5' RACE reads, gives a single entry per CDR3 protein. The sample includes around 700,000 distinct CDR3 sequences, 25% of them seen just once. The same sample was also used in a study of T cells of mothers and their children. Turning to that study: cDNA was made from all extracted RNA, 1.5 ug per 15 ul.

This sequence was found in a boy between 10 and 17 years old in good health. Sequencing input: blood. The rearrangement uses TRBV4-3 and TRBJ2-5, with D tentatively TRBD1 (6 bases). The J call may be in error: the DNA end matches TRBJ2-1 better. CDR3 DNA sequence: TGCGCCAGCAGCCGAGGGACAATAAGTGAGCAGTTCTTC. This codes for CASSRGTISEQFF.